The rows below give T cell receptor beta chains drawn from one sample of a study of blood T cell repertoires in COVID-19. Sequenced by immunoSEQ multiplex PCR; TCRdb stores in-frame clones only, minus some. Among about 190,000 clones listed, roughly 80% were seen once. Sequences were obtained from peripheral blood. These TCRs come from a man aged 55 to 70 with active or convalescent COVID-19. CDR3s include the opening cysteine and the closing phenylalanine or tryptophan. The D gene is left open where the match is weak. Only part of the rows carry a size: once, few, many, or a class if the clone is expanded.

CDR3 DNA: TGCGCCAGCAGAACCGGGACAGGGGTCGGGGAGCAGTACTTC
CDR3 protein: CASRTGTGVGEQYF
J gene: TRBJ2-7
V gene: TRBV5-1
clone size: -
D gene: TRBD1

CDR3 DNA: TGCGCCAGCAGTGCCAGCGGGAGTTCGTACAATGAGCAGTTCTTC
CDR3 protein: CASSASGSSYNEQFF
J gene: TRBJ2-1
V gene: TRBV10-2
clone size: few
D gene: TRBD2

CDR3 DNA: TGTGCCAGTAGTCTGATCTCGACAGGGGGAAATCATCAGCCCCAGCATTTT
CDR3 protein: CASSLISTGGNHQPQHF
J gene: TRBJ1-5
V gene: TRBV19
clone size: once
D gene: TRBD1

CDR3 DNA: TGTGCCAGCAGTGAGAGCGGGAGGTTGAATGAGCAGTTCTTC
CDR3 protein: CASSESGRLNEQFF
J gene: TRBJ2-1
V gene: TRBV2
clone size: few
D gene: TRBD2

CDR3 DNA: TGCGCCAGCAGCCAAGATGAGGGAGGGTACCAGCCCCAGCATTTT
CDR3 protein: CASSQDEGGYQPQHF
J gene: TRBJ1-5
V gene: TRBV4-3
clone size: -
D gene: -

CDR3 DNA: TGTGCCAGCAGTTCAGGGGTTTCCTACGAGCAGTACTTC
CDR3 protein: CASSSGVSYEQYF
J gene: TRBJ2-7
V gene: TRBV12-3/TRBV12-4
clone size: -
D gene: -

CDR3 DNA: TGTGCCAGCAGCGGGCTAGCAGCAGATACGCAGTATTTT
CDR3 protein: CASSGLAADTQYF
J gene: TRBJ2-3
V gene: TRBV9
clone size: -
D gene: -

CDR3 DNA: TGTGCCACCAGTGATTTTTCTAGCGGGAAGGGTGAGCAGTTCTTC
CDR3 protein: CATSDFSSGKGEQFF
J gene: TRBJ2-1
V gene: TRBV24-1
clone size: few
D gene: TRBD2

CDR3 DNA: TGTGCCAGCAGCAAACACGAAGAGACCCAGTACTTC
CDR3 protein: CASSKHEETQYF
J gene: TRBJ2-5
V gene: TRBV7-2
clone size: -
D gene: -

CDR3 DNA: TGTGCCAGCAGCCAAGACACTGGCGGGGTTTCGGATACGCAGTATTTT
CDR3 protein: CASSQDTGGVSDTQYF
J gene: TRBJ2-3
V gene: TRBV4-2
clone size: few
D gene: -

CDR3 DNA: TGTGCCTGGAGTGTACGGCAGGACTATGGCTACACCTTC
CDR3 protein: CAWSVRQDYGYTF
J gene: TRBJ1-2
V gene: TRBV30
clone size: -
D gene: -

CDR3 DNA: TGTGCCAGCAGCTTGAACAGGGGCGACTATGGCTACACCTTC
CDR3 protein: CASSLNRGDYGYTF
J gene: TRBJ1-2
V gene: TRBV5-4
clone size: once
D gene: TRBD1

CDR3 DNA: TGTGCCAGCAGTTACGATCGGAGTCACCAGCCCCAGCATTTT
CDR3 protein: CASSYDRSHQPQHF
J gene: TRBJ1-5
V gene: TRBV6-2/TRBV6-3
clone size: -
D gene: -

CDR3 DNA: TGTGTTTCCCAGGCAGATGAAAAACTGTTTTTT
CDR3 protein: CVSQADEKLFF
J gene: TRBJ1-4
V gene: TRBV6-5
clone size: -
D gene: -

CDR3 DNA: TGTGCCAGCAGCTTATCGGGTGGAAGGGGAACAGATACGCAGTATTTT
CDR3 protein: CASSLSGGRGTDTQYF
J gene: TRBJ2-3
V gene: TRBV7-3
clone size: -
D gene: -